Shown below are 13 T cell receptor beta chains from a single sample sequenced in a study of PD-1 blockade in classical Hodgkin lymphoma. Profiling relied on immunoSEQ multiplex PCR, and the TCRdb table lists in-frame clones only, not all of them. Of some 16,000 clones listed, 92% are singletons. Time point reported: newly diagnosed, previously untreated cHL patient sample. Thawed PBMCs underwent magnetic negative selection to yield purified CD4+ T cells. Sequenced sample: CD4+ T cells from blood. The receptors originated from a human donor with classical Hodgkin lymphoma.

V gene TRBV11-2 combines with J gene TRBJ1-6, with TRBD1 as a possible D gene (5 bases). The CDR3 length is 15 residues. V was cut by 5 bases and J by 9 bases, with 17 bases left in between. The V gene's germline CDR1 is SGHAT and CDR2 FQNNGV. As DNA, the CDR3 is TGTGCCAGCAGCCGAGGGACGCCCGGCGGTTCACCCCTCCACTTT. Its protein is CASSRGTPGGSPLHF.

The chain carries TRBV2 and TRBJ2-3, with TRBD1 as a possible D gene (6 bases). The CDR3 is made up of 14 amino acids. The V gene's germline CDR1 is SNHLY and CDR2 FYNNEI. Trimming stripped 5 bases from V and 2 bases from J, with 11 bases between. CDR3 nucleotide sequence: TGTGCCAGCAGTCTACAGGGCCTCACAGATACGCAGTATTTT. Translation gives CASSLQGLTDTQYF.

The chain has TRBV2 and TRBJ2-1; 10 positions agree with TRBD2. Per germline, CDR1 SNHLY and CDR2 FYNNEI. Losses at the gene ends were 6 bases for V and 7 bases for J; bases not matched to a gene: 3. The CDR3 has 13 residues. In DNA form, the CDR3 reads TGTGCCAGCAGAGCGGGAGGGATGAATGAGCAGTTCTTC. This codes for CASRAGGMNEQFF.

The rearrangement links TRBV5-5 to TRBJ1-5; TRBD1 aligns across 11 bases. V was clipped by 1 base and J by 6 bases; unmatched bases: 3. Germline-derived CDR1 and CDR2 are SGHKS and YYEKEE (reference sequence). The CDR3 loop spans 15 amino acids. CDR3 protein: CASSLTGTGGQPQHF. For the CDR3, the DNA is TGTGCCAGCAGCTTGACCGGGACAGGGGGTCAGCCCCAGCATTTT. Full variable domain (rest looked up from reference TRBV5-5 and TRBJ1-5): DAGVTQSPTHLIKTRGQQVTLRCSPISGHKSVSWYQQVLGQGPQFIFQYYEKEERGRGNFPDRFSARQFPNYSSELNVNALLLGDSALYLCASSLTGTGGQPQHFGDGTRLSIL.

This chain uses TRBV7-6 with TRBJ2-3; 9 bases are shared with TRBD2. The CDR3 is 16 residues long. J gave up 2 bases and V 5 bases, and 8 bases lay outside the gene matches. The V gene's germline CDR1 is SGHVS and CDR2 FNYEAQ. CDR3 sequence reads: CASSLGLAGTTDTQYF. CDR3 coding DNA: TGTGCCAGCAGCCTGGGGCTAGCGGGAACCACAGATACGCAGTATTTT.

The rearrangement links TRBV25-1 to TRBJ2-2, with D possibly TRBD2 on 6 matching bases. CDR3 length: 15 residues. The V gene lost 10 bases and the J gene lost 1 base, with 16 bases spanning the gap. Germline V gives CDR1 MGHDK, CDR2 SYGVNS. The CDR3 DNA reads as TGTGCCACCTTTAGCGGAGCCAAGAACACCGGGGAGCTGTTTTTT. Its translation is CATFSGAKNTGELFF.

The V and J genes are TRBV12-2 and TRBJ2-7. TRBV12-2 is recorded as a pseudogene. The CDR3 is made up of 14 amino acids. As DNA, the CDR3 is TGTGCAAGTCGCTTAGGGGTTCACCCCTACGAGCAGTACTTC. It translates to CASRLGVHPYEQYF.

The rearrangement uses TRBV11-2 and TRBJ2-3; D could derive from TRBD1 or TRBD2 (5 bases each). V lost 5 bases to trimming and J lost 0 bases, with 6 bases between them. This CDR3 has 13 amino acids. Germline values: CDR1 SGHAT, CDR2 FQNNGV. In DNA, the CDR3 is TGTGCCAGCAGCCGGGACAGCACAGATACGCAGTATTTT. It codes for CASSRDSTDTQYF.

The CDR3 region is CASSFRGSTDTQYF. The CDR3 DNA is TGTGCCAGCAGTTTCCGGGGGTCTACAGATACGCAGTATTTT. This chain connects TRBV28 to TRBJ2-3; D is possibly TRBD2 (6 bases). Germline assignment: CDR1 MDHEN and CDR2 SYDVKM. Deletions cut 3 bases from V and 3 bases from J, with 10 bases between. This CDR3 has 14 residues.

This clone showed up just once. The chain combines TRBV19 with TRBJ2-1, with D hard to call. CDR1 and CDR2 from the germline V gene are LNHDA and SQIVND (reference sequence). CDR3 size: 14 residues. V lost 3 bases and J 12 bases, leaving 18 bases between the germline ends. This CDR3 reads CASSIFNEPGGQFF. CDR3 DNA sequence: TGTGCCAGTAGTATCTTCAACGAGCCTGGCGGGCAGTTCTTC. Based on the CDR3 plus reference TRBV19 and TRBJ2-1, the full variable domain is DGGITQSPKYLFRKEGQNVTLSCEQNLNHDAMYWYRQDPGQGLRLIYYSQIVNDFQKGDIAEGYSVSREKKESFPLTVTSAQKNPTAFYLCASSIFNEPGGQFFGPGTRLTVL.

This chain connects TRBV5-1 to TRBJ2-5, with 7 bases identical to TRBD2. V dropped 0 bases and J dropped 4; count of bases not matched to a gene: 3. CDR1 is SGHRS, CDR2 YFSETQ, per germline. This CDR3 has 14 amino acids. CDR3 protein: CASSLGSGGETQYF. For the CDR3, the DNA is TGCGCCAGCAGCTTGGGGTCGGGGGGAGAGACCCAGTACTTC. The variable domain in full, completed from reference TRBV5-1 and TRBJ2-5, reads KAGVTQTPRYLIKTRGQQVTLSCSPISGHRSVSWYQQTPGQGLQFLFEYFSETQRNKGNFPGRFSGRQFSNSRSEMNVSTLELGDSALYLCASSLGSGGETQYFGPGTRLLVL.

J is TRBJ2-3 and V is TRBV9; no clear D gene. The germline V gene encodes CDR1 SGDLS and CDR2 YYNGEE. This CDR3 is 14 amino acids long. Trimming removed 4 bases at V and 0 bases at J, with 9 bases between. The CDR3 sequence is CASSPSPSTDTQYF. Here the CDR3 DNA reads TGTGCCAGCAGCCCGTCGCCTAGCACAGATACGCAGTATTTT.

The CDR3 loop is CASSLARITDTQYF. The CDR3 DNA is TGCGCCAGCAGCTTGGCTCGGATCACAGATACGCAGTATTTT. This chain joins TRBV5-1 and TRBJ2-3; D is undetermined. CDR3 length: 14 amino acids. Germline V gene lookup returns CDR1 SGHRS and CDR2 YFSETQ. V shed 0 bases and J shed 2 bases, with 7 bases lying between them.